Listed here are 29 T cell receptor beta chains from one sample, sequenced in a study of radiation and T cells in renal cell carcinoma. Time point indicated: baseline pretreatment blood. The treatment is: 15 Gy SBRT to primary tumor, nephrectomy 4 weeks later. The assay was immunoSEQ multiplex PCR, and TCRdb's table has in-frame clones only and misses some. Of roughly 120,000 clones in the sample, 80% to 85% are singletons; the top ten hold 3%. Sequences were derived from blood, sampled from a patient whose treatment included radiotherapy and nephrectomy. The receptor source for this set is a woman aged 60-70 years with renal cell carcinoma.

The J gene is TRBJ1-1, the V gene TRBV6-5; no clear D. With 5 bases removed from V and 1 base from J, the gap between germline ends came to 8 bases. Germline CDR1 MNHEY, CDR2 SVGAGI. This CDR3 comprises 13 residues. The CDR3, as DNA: TGTGCCAGCAGTCCCTGGGAGAACACTGAAGCTTTCTTT. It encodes CASSPWENTEAFF.

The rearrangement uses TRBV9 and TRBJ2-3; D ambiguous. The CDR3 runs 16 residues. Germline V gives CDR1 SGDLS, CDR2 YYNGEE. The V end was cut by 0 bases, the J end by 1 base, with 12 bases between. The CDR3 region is CASSVAGSSGTDTQYF. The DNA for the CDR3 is TGTGCCAGCAGCGTAGCTGGGTCAAGCGGCACAGATACGCAGTATTTT. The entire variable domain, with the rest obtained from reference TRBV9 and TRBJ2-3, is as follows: DSGVTQTPKHLITATGQRVTLRCSPRSGDLSVYWYQQSLDQGLQFLIQYYNGEERAKGNILERFSAQQFPDLHSELNLSSLELGDSALYFCASSVAGSSGTDTQYFGPGTRLTVL.

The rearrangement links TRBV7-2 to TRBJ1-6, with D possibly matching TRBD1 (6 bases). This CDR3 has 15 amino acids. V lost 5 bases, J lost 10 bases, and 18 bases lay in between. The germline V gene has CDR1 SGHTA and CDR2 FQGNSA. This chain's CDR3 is CASSQSGTNRSPLHF. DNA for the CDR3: TGTGCCAGCAGCCAATCCGGGACAAATAGGTCACCCCTCCACTTT.

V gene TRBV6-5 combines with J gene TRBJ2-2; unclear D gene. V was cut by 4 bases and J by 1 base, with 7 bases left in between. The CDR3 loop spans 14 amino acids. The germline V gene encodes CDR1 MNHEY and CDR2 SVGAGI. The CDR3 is CASSSTVNTGELFF. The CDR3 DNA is TGTGCCAGCAGTTCGACGGTGAACACCGGGGAGCTGTTTTTT.

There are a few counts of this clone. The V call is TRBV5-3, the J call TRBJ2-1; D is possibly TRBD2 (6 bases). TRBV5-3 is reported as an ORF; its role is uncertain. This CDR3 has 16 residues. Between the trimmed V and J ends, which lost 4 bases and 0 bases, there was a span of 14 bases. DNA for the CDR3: TGTGCCAGAAGCCGACCCCGGGACTCCTCCTACAATGAGCAGTTCTTC. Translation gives CARSRPRDSSYNEQFF.

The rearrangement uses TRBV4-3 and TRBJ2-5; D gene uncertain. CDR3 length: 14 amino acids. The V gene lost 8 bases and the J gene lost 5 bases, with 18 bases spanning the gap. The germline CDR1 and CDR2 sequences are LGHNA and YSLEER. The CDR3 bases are TGCGCCAGCTCCCCCGATTTTGCTTCGGAGACCCAGTACTTC. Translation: CASSPDFASETQYF.

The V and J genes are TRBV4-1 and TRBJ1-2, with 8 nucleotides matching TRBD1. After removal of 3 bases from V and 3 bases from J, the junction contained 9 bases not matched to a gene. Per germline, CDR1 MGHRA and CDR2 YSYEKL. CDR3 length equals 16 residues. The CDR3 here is CASSHPYGQGDYGYTF. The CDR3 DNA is TGCGCCAGCAGCCATCCGTACGGACAGGGAGACTATGGCTACACCTTC.

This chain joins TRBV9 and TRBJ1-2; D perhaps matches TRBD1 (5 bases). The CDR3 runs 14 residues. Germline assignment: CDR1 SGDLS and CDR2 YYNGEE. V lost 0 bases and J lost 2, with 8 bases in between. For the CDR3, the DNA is TGTGCCAGCAGCGTAGGGGACCGAAACTATGGCTACACCTTC. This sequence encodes CASSVGDRNYGYTF. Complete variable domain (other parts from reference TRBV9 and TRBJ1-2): DSGVTQTPKHLITATGQRVTLRCSPRSGDLSVYWYQQSLDQGLQFLIQYYNGEERAKGNILERFSAQQFPDLHSELNLSSLELGDSALYFCASSVGDRNYGYTFGSGTRLTVV.

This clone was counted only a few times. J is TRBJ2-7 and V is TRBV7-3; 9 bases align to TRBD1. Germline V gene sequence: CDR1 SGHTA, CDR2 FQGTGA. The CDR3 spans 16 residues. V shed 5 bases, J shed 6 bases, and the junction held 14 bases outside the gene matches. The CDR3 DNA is TGTGCCAGCAGCCCCGCCACGGGACAGGGCGCCGGCGAGCAGTACTTC. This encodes CASSPATGQGAGEQYF.

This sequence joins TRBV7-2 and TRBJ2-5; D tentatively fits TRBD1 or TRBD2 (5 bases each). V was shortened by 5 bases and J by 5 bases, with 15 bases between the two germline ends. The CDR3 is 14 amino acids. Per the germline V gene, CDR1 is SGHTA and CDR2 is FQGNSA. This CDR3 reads CASSPGWDGETQYF. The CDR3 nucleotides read TGTGCCAGCAGCCCCGGGTGGGACGGGGAGACCCAGTACTTC.

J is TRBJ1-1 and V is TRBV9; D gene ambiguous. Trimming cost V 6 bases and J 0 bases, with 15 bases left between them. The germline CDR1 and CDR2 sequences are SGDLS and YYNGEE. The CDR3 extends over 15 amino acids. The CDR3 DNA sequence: TGTGCCAGCACAATCGGCCGAGTAATGAACACTGAAGCTTTCTTT. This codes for CASTIGRVMNTEAFF.

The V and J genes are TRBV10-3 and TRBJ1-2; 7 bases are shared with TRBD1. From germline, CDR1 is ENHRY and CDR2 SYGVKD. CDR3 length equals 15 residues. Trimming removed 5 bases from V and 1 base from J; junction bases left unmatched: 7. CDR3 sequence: CAISLTGDYNYGYTF. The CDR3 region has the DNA TGTGCCATCAGTCTAACAGGGGACTATAACTATGGCTACACCTTC.

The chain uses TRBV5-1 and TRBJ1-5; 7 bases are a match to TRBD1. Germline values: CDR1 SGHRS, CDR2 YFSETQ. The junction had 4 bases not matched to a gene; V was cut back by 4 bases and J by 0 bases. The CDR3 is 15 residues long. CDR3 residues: CASSQTGYSNQPQHF. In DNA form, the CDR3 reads TGCGCCAGCAGCCAGACAGGGTATAGCAATCAGCCCCAGCATTTT.

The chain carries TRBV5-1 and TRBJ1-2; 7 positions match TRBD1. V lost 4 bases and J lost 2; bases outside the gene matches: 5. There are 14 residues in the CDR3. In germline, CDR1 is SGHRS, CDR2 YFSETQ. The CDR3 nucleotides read TGCGCCAGCAGCCCACCGACAGGGAACTATGGCTACACCTTC. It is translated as CASSPPTGNYGYTF.

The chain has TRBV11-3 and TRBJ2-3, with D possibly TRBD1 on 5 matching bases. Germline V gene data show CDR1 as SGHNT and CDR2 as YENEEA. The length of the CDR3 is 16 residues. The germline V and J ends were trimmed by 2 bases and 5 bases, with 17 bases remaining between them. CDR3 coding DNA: TGTGCCAGCAGCTTAAGGGCAGGGATTAAAAAAGATACGCAGTATTTT. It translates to CASSLRAGIKKDTQYF. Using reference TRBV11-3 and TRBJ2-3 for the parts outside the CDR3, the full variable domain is EAGVVQSPRYKIIEKKQPVAFWCNPISGHNTLYWYLQNLGQGPELLIRYENEEAVDDSQLPKDRFSAERLKGVDSTLKIQPAELGDSAVYLCASSLRAGIKKDTQYFGPGTRLTVL.

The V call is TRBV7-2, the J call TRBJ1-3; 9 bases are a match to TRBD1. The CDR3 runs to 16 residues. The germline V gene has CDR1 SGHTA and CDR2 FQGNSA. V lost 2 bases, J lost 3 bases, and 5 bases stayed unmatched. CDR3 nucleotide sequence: TGTGCCAGCAGCTTAACGGGACAGGGCCGTGGAAACACCATATATTTT. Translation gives CASSLTGQGRGNTIYF.

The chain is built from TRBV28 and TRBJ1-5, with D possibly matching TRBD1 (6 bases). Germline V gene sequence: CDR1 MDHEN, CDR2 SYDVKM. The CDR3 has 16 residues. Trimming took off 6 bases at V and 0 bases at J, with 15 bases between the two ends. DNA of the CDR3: TGTGCCAGCAGACGTAGGGGGGCCCTTAGCAATCAGCCCCAGCATTTT. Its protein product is CASRRRGALSNQPQHF.

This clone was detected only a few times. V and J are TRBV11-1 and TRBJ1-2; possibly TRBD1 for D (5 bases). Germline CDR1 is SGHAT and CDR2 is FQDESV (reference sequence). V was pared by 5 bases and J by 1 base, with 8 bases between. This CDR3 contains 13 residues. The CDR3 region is CASSHDSNYGYTF. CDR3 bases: TGTGCCAGCAGCCACGACAGTAACTATGGCTACACCTTC. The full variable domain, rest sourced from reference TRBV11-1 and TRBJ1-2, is EAEVAQSPRYKITEKSQAVAFWCDPISGHATLYWYRQILGQGPELLVQFQDESVVDDSQLPKDRFSAERLKGVDSTLKIQPAELGDSAMYLCASSHDSNYGYTFGSGTRLTVV.

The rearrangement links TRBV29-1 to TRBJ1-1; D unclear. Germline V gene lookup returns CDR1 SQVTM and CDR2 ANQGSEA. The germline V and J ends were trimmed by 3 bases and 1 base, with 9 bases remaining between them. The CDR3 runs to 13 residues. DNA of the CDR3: TGCAGCGTTGAGAGACACTCGAACACTGAAGCTTTCTTT. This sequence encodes CSVERHSNTEAFF.

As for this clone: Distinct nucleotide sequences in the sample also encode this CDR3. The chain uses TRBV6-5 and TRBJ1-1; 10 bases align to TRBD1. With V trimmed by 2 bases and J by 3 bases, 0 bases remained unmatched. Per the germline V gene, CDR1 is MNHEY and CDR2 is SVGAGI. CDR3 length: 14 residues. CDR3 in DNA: TGTGCCAGCAGTTACGGACAGGGGGACACTGAAGCTTTCTTT. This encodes CASSYGQGDTEAFF.

This CDR3 reads CASSQVPADNEQFF. For the CDR3, the DNA is TGTGCCAGCAGCCAAGTCCCAGCGGACAATGAGCAGTTCTTC. This chain connects TRBV4-2 to TRBJ2-1, with D possibly matching TRBD2 (5 bases). CDR3 length: 14 amino acids. The V gene lost 1 base and the J gene lost 5 bases, with 9 bases spanning the gap. The germline gives CDR1 LGHNA, CDR2 YNFKEQ.

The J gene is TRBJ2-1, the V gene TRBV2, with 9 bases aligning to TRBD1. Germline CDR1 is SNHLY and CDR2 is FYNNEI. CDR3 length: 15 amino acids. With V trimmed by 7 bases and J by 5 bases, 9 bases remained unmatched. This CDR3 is CASTLGQGGNNEQFF. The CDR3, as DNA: TGTGCCAGCACCCTGGGACAGGGTGGGAACAATGAGCAGTTCTTC.

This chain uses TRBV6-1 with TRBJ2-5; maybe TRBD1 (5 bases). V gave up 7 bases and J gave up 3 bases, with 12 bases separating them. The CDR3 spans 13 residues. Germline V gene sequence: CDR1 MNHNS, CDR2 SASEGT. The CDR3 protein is CASTLSGKETQYF. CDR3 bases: TGTGCCAGCACCTTGTCAGGGAAAGAGACCCAGTACTTC.

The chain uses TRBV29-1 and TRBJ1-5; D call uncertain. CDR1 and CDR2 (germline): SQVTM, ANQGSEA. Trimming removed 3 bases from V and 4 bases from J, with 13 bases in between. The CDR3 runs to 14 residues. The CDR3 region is CSVDLGQPNQPQHF. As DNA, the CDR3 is TGCAGCGTTGACCTCGGCCAGCCTAATCAGCCCCAGCATTTT.

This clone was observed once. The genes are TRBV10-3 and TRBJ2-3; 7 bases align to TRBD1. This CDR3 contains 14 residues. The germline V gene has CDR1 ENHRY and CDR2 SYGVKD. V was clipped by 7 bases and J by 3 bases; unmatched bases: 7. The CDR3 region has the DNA TGTGCCATCAAGACAGGGTTTGGTACAGATACGCAGTATTTT. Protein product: CAIKTGFGTDTQYF.

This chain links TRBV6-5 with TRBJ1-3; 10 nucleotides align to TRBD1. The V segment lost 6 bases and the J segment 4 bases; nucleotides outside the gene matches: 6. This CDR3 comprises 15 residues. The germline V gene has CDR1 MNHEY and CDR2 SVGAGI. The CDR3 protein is CASSAGQGDGNTIYF. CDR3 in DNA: TGTGCCAGCAGCGCCGGACAGGGGGACGGAAACACCATATATTTT.

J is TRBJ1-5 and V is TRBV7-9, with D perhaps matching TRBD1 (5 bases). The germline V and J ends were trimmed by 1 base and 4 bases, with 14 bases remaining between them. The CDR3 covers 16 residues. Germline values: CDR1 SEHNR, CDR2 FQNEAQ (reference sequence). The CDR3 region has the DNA TGTGCCAGCAGCTTAGAGGTGGGGACGGGAAATCAGCCCCAGCATTTT. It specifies CASSLEVGTGNQPQHF.

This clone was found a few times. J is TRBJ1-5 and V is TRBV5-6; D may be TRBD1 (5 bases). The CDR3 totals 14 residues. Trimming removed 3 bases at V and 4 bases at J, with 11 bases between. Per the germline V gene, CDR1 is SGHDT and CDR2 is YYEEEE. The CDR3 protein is CASSSTDPNQPQHF. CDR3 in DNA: TGTGCCAGCAGCTCGACAGATCCGAATCAGCCCCAGCATTTT.

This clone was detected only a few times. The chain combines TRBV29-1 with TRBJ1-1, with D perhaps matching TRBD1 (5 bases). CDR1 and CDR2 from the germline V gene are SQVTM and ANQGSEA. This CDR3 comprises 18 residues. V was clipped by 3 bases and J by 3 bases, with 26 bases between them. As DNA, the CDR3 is TGCAGCGTTGACCCTATTAACCTCGGGGCGCGCCCGGACACTGAAGCTTTCTTT. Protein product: CSVDPINLGARPDTEAFF.